Below, 9 T cell receptor beta chains from the same sample are listed, as sequenced in a study of persistence of HIV-infected CD4 T cells (TCRdb year 2020). The immunoSEQ hsTCRB assay version 4, run in survey mode, was used to sequence TCRbeta repertoires from genomic DNA. The immuneACCESS repertoire file appears here via TCRdb, limited to in-frame rearrangements. These files lack a portion of the clones; in checked studies, under half of the deficit traces to unresolved V genes, and the cause of the others is not known. The sample contains some 58,000 clones, about 69% of them found a single time. The ten top clones hold under 2% of the sample. The sample's treatment or condition label, in plain terms: suppressive antiretroviral therapy. A pool of overlapping HIV-1 Gag 15-mer peptides, at about 1 ug per peptide per mL, was used to stimulate the cells. Memory populations depleted of antigen-responding cells were obtained by sorting nonresponding CD40L-negative CD69-negative CD45RO-high memory CD4+ T cells.

The antigens for these receptors are not known. The sample here was CD4+ T cells sorted from PBMCs after roughly 18-hour stimulation, taken from a patient who received antiretroviral therapy. Taken with the paper, the label for cell subset or site translates to: CD40L-CD69- CD45RO-high memory CD4 T cells not responding to Gag peptides. Receptors were obtained from an adult man with HIV who was CMV-seropositive.

The chain uses TRBV28 and TRBJ2-7, with D perhaps matching TRBD1 (5 bases). Germline-derived CDR1 and CDR2 are MDHEN and SYDVKM. With 6 bases removed from V and 4 bases from J, the gap between germline ends came to 19 bases. This CDR3 is built from 15 residues. This CDR3 is CASSLGHRTPYEQYF. CDR3 DNA: TGTGCCAGCAGCCTTGGACACCGAACTCCTTACGAGCAGTACTTC.

This CDR3 is CASSPTGTYGYTF. CDR3 bases: TGTGCCAGCAGTCCGACAGGGACTTACGGCTACACCTTC. The rearrangement links TRBV6-5 to TRBJ1-2; TRBD1 aligns across 7 bases. V dropped 5 bases and J dropped 8; count of bases not matched to a gene: 8. Germline V gene lookup returns CDR1 MNHEY and CDR2 SVGAGI. The CDR3 is made up of 13 amino acids.

This chain connects TRBV27 to TRBJ2-1, with D hard to call. The CDR3 covers 13 residues. Trimming took 2 bases from V and 14 from J, leaving 16 bases between them. The V gene's germline CDR1 is MNHEY and CDR2 SMNVEV (reference sequence). CDR3 sequence reads: CASSLRPSIREFF. CDR3 sequence (DNA): TGTGCCAGCAGTTTACGCCCTTCAATTCGGGAGTTCTTC.

V and J are TRBV5-4 and TRBJ1-4; no definite D call. CDR1 and CDR2 (germline): SGHNT, YYREEE (reference sequence). V gave up 4 bases and J gave up 8 bases, with 18 bases separating them. This CDR3 is 15 amino acids long. The CDR3 DNA follows: TGTGCCAGCAGCCCTAAGGGCGAGGATGGAGAAAAACTGTTTTTT. Its protein product is CASSPKGEDGEKLFF.

This chain connects TRBV11-2 to TRBJ2-1; possibly TRBD2 for D (6 bases). The CDR3 has 15 residues. Per germline, CDR1 SGHAT and CDR2 FQNNGV. V was cut by 0 bases and J by 10 bases, with 16 bases left in between. The CDR3 sequence: CASSLDWGGGAEQFF. Written as DNA, the CDR3 is TGTGCCAGCAGCTTAGATTGGGGCGGAGGGGCCGAGCAGTTCTTC.

The rearrangement links TRBV6-2 or TRBV6-3 to TRBJ1-5; a possible D gene is TRBD1 (6 bases). The length of the CDR3 is 13 residues. Germline V gives CDR1 MNHEY, CDR2 SVGEGT. The ends were cut back, 4 bases at V and 6 bases at J, with 10 bases in the middle. CDR3 region: CASSWGLGQPQHF. The CDR3 bases are TGTGCCAGCAGTTGGGGGCTGGGTCAGCCCCAGCATTTT.

The rearrangement uses TRBV10-3 and TRBJ2-3, with 14 bases fitting TRBD2. Unmatched junction bases numbered 3, after V lost 10 bases and J lost 0 bases. The CDR3 runs to 15 residues. Germline CDR1 is ENHRY and CDR2 is SYGVKD. CDR3 in DNA: TGTGCCACGACTAGCGGGGGGGCGAGCACAGATACGCAGTATTTT. Residues: CATTSGGASTDTQYF.

This clone was counted only a few times. The V and J genes are TRBV27 and TRBJ2-1; 14 bases line up with TRBD2. Germline CDR1 MNHEY, CDR2 SMNVEV (reference sequence). The CDR3 is 15 residues long. The V segment lost 3 bases and the J segment 10 bases; nucleotides outside the gene matches: 5. The CDR3, as DNA: TGTGCCAGCAGTTTGACTAGCGGGGGGGTTCGGGAGCAGTTCTTC. Translated, it gives CASSLTSGGVREQFF.

V gene TRBV7-2 combines with J gene TRBJ1-4, with TRBD1 matching over 7 bases. With V trimmed by 5 bases and J by 8 bases, 17 bases remained unmatched. Looked up from germline, CDR1 is SGHTA and CDR2 is FQGNSA. The CDR3 is 17 residues long. The CDR3 nucleotides are TGTGCCAGCAGCCGTCAATCCGCAGGGGGGACGGGGGAAAAACTGTTTTTT. Amino acids: CASSRQSAGGTGEKLFF.